This TCR beta chain was documented in a study of T cell responses to AZD1222 COVID-19 vaccine (dated by TCRdb to 2020 to 2022). Regarding the study in general: AZD1222 recipients whose second dose came at about 4 weeks and those whose second dose came at about 12 weeks were combined into one group, since spike-specific TCR depth and breadth did not differ between the two schedules. A total of under 250 trial participants underwent TCR sequencing, of whom 207 had received two doses of AZD1222 and some 25 had received two doses of the MenACWY control vaccine. Enrollment into the trials was organized by age into subgroups of 18-55, 56-69 and 70-plus years, and those subgroups contained roughly 140, 27 and 60 TCR-sequenced participants, respectively. Broad study findings and their caveats: The 56-69-year group was small, and its depth increase did not reach significance, likely because of low power. Only five to seven AZD1222 recipients were SARS-CoV-2 seropositive at baseline, limiting conclusions about previously exposed vaccinees. Because no day 14 peak-response samples were available, the repertoires could be characterized only after the peak T cell response. Vaccine-associated CD4 TCRs spanned the whole spike protein, with dominant responses in regions 160-218 and 743-854. Participants were mostly white British, with more females than males. The authors suggested clonal diversity may have been underestimated. A significant rise in spike-specific TCR breadth and depth was observed after two AZD1222 doses relative to day 0 and relative to MenACWY recipients. Nearly half of unique spike-specific TCRs reportedly recognized epitopes outside regions mutated in the B.1.351 and B.1.1.7 variants.

This clone has only one observation. No cognate antigen has been identified for it. No qualities accompany the bases; no much larger clone lies one base away. The CDR3 regions of human TCRbeta chains were subjected to immunosequencing. The paper's data handling went like this. Repertoire TCRs were checked for matches against a reference library of SARS-CoV-2-specific TCRs that had been generated using the MIRA antigen-specificity platform. Breadth meant the fraction of unique TCRs that were SARS-CoV-2-associated, whereas depth meant the fraction of total T cells that were SARS-CoV-2-associated. Each spike-specific TCR was assigned to its reactive spike region and to a CD4 or CD8 class using the MIRA data. Log10-transformed breadth and depth values were compared by one-way ANOVA with Sidak's multiple comparisons tests. Sourced from immuneACCESS, this table was stored by TCRdb with only in-frame sequences that have V and J called. A share of the clones is absent; for the studies checked, an unresolved V gene accounts for under half, and the remainder has no known explanation. For V, J and clone size, that table is used; D and trimming come from the DNA. For this sample there are around 130,000 clones; around 94% appear just once. In total, the top ten clones hold 6.6% of the sample.

This specimen's time point label, interpreted: baseline before first vaccination. Samples from vaccinated people were obtained from the UK trials COV001 and COV002, which included a single-blind randomized controlled phase 2/3 trial of AZD1222 (ChAdOx1 nCoV-19) in healthy adults. For TCRbeta chain sequencing, PBMC samples were collected from trial participants at day 0 and at day 28 after the second dose. The CDR3 spans 15 residues, from the cysteine through the phenylalanine. Just the 45-base CDR3 DNA is kept, in frame starting at base 1. Cut back by 4 bases and 2 bases, the V and J ends lie 11 bases apart. The CDR1 and CDR2 encoded by the germline V gene are MGHDK and SYGVNS.

The sequence was collected from an adult in good health. The chain was built from TRBV25-1 and TRBJ2-2; the D gene is unclear. The starting material was peripheral blood, obtained on day 0 of AZD1222 vaccination. The CDR3 reads as follows: CASSARGENTGELFF. The base sequence is TGTGCCAGCAGTGCGAGAGGAGAAAACACCGGGGAGCTGTTTTTT. Beyond the CDR3, the reference TRBV25-1 and TRBJ2-2 genes provide the residues; the full variable domain reads: EADIYQTPRYLVIGTGKKITLECSQTMGHDKMYWYQQDPGMELHLIHYSYGVNSTEKGDLSSESTVSRIRTEHFPLTLESARPSHTSQYLCASSARGENTGELFFGEGSRLTVL.